One sample yielded the 15 T cell receptor beta chains listed below, sequenced in a study of CD8 T cells in Susac syndrome. After extraction with the RNeasy kit, roughly 0.45 to 1 ug of the RNA was reverse transcribed using random hexamers. From the immunoSEQ multiplex PCR reads, TCRdb called clonotypes with MiXCR, one entry per CDR3 protein. The table includes 70,000 to 100,000 distinct CDR3 sequences, roughly 96% detected once. Sequencing used CD8+ T cells from PBMCs. Every receptor here comes from a human donor with Susac syndrome.

This clonotype was found once. The chain has TRBV2 and TRBJ2-5; D may be TRBD2 (5 bases). The CDR3 extends over 14 amino acids. The V gene lost 3 bases and the J gene lost 1 base, with 9 bases spanning the gap. The V gene's germline CDR1 is SNHLY and CDR2 FYNNEI. The CDR3 coding sequence is TGTGCCAGCAGTGATGTCAGCGGCCAAGAGACCCAGTACTTC. Encoded protein: CASSDVSGQETQYF.

This chain uses TRBV12-3 or TRBV12-4 with TRBJ1-6; D perhaps matches TRBD1 (6 bases). CDR3 length: 12 amino acids. Trimming removed 5 bases from V and 15 bases from J, with 14 bases in between. CDR3 residues: CASSLIQGLLHF. CDR3 DNA sequence: TGTGCCAGCAGTCTCATACAGGGCCTCCTCCACTTT.

This clonotype was counted only a few times. The chain uses TRBV7-2 and TRBJ2-7, with D possibly matching TRBD1 (5 bases). Trimming cost V 5 bases and J 3 bases, with 14 bases left between them. Germline V gives CDR1 SGHTA, CDR2 FQGNSA. The CDR3 is made up of 14 amino acids. Here the CDR3 DNA reads TGTGCCAGCAGCCCGGAAACCACAGGCTACGAGCAGTACTTC. Translated, it gives CASSPETTGYEQYF.

This sequence joins TRBV30 and TRBJ2-7; TRBD1 might be the D (6 bases). Per germline, CDR1 GTSNPN and CDR2 SVGIG (reference sequence). The V end lost 3 bases, the J end lost 3 bases, and 15 bases lay between the germline ends. The CDR3 is 14 residues long. CDR3 residues: CAWRLRGYNYEQYF. Written as DNA, the CDR3 is TGTGCCTGGAGGCTCAGGGGCTACAACTACGAGCAGTACTTC.

The chain has TRBV5-1 and TRBJ1-6, with TRBD1 identical over 7 bases. The germline gives CDR1 SGHRS, CDR2 YFSETQ. The CDR3 loop spans 15 amino acids. V lost 0 bases to trimming and J lost 8 bases; unmatched junction nucleotides: 5. CDR3 sequence: CASSLEGQEDSPLHF. The CDR3 DNA sequence: TGCGCCAGCAGCTTGGAAGGACAGGAAGATTCACCCCTCCACTTT.

The J gene is TRBJ1-4, the V gene TRBV6-5; tentatively, D is TRBD1 (6 bases). The CDR3 loop spans 16 amino acids. Germline CDR1 and CDR2: MNHEY and SVGAGI. Trimming removed 0 bases from V and 8 bases from J, with 16 bases in between. The CDR3 DNA is TGTGCCAGCAGTTACTCGTCTATCGGACAGCCCGAAAAACTGTTTTTT. Protein product: CASSYSSIGQPEKLFF.

V usage is TRBV2 and J usage is TRBJ2-5; D remains ambiguous. Germline assignment: CDR1 SNHLY and CDR2 FYNNEI. The ends were cut back, 7 bases at V and 0 bases at J, with 9 bases in the middle. The CDR3 length is 13 residues. CDR3 region: CASNRGNQETQYF. The CDR3 nucleotides read TGTGCCAGCAATCGTGGAAACCAAGAGACCCAGTACTTC.

The genes are TRBV20-1 and TRBJ1-1; 9 bases fit TRBD1. V lost 4 bases to trimming and J lost 4 bases; unmatched junction nucleotides: 10. In germline, CDR1 is DFQATT, CDR2 SNEGSKA (reference sequence). There are 15 residues in the CDR3. The CDR3 loop reads CSATPGTGSGTEAFF. The CDR3 DNA follows: TGCAGTGCTACCCCCGGGACAGGGTCCGGCACTGAAGCTTTCTTT.

CDR3 in amino acids: CASSRSGTESYEQYF. CDR3 coding DNA: TGTGCCAGCAGTCGTTCCGGGACAGAATCCTACGAGCAGTACTTC. The chain couples TRBV7-2 to TRBJ2-7; the match to TRBD1 covers 7 bases. The CDR3 runs 15 residues. The V segment lost 6 bases and the J segment 1 base; nucleotides outside the gene matches: 9. Germline CDR1 reads SGHTA; CDR2 reads FQGNSA. The whole variable domain, remainder taken from reference TRBV7-2 and TRBJ2-7, is GAGVSQSPSNKVTEKGKDVELRCDPISGHTALYWYRQSLGQGLEFLIYFQGNSAPDKSGLPSDRFSAERTGGSVSTLTIQRTQQEDSAVYLCASSRSGTESYEQYFGPGTRLTVT.

V and J are TRBV25-1 and TRBJ1-5; 7 nucleotides agree with TRBD1. The CDR3 is made up of 14 amino acids. Trimming took 6 bases from V and 0 from J; bases not matched to a gene: 2. From germline, CDR1 is MGHDK and CDR2 SYGVNS. The CDR3 bases are TGTGCCAGCAGCGACAGGGTTAGCAATCAGCCCCAGCATTTT. Translation gives CASSDRVSNQPQHF.

The chain employs TRBV12-5 and TRBJ1-1, with D hard to call. Germline lookup yields CDR1 LGHNT and CDR2 FRNRAP. This CDR3 region has 13 residues. Trimming took off 7 bases at V and 3 bases at J, with 12 bases between the two ends. The CDR3 here is CASAPEEDTEAFF. The CDR3 region has the DNA TGTGCTAGTGCCCCCGAGGAGGACACTGAAGCTTTCTTT.

The chain employs TRBV20-1 and TRBJ2-7; D perhaps matches TRBD1 (5 bases). Trimming cost V 4 bases and J 2 bases, with 9 bases left between them. From germline, CDR1 is DFQATT and CDR2 SNEGSKA (reference sequence). This CDR3 is built from 12 residues. CDR3 bases: TGCAGTGCTAAAAAAGGGGCCTACGAGCAGTACTTC. It specifies CSAKKGAYEQYF.

The J gene is TRBJ1-5, the V gene TRBV5-1; 8 bases are a match to TRBD1. The V segment lost 4 bases and the J segment 5 bases; nucleotides outside the gene matches: 11. Germline CDR1 reads SGHRS; CDR2 reads YFSETQ. There are 16 residues in the CDR3. The CDR3 here is CASSRGTGQDDQPQHF. The CDR3 nucleotides are TGCGCCAGCAGCCGCGGGACAGGACAGGATGATCAGCCCCAGCATTTT.

The chain uses TRBV13 and TRBJ1-6, with D tentatively TRBD1 (5 bases). The CDR3 has 15 amino acids. The V gene lost 5 bases and the J gene lost 5 bases, with 13 bases spanning the gap. Germline loops: CDR1 PRHDT, CDR2 FYEKMQ (reference sequence). CDR3 DNA: TGTGCCAGCAGCCCAGCGGGGCAGAATAATTCACCCCTCCACTTT. Its protein is CASSPAGQNNSPLHF.

The chain carries TRBV11-3 and TRBJ1-1, with 7 bases lining up with TRBD1. V was pared by 5 bases and J by 4 bases, with 4 bases of the junction left unmatched. The CDR3 is made up of 13 amino acids. CDR1 is SGHNT, CDR2 YENEEA, per germline. CDR3 DNA sequence: TGTGCCAGCAGCGTCCGACAGGGCACTGAAGCTTTCTTT. This gives the protein CASSVRQGTEAFF.